This T cell receptor (beta chain) derives from a study of T cells after yellow fever vaccination. Overall study results and limits: Although the secondary response was weaker, it peaked faster, at day 5 versus 15.

V lost 6 bases and J 0 bases, leaving 12 bases between the germline ends. The CDR3 sequence is 14 residues long. Germline lookup yields CDR1 SGHKS and CDR2 YYEKEE (reference sequence). TCRdb redid the calling of the 5' RACE reads with MiXCR, one entry per CDR3 protein. The sample lists about 340,000 distinct CDR3 sequences; roughly an eighth were seen once. A word on this clonotype: Its target is unknown.

This specimen consisted of CD4+ T cells sorted from PBMCs, obtained 15 days after the yellow fever booster vaccination. The J gene is TRBJ1-2, the V gene TRBV5-5; no clear D gene. This TCR was sampled from a man in his late teens or twenties who received the YFV17D yellow fever vaccine. Written as DNA, the CDR3 is TGTGCCAGCACCCTAGGGCAAGCTAACTATGGCTACACCTTC. Protein: CASTLGQANYGYTF. The full variable domain, in which reference TRBV5-5 and TRBJ1-2 provide the parts outside the CDR3, is DAGVTQSPTHLIKTRGQQVTLRCSPISGHKSVSWYQQVLGQGPQFIFQYYEKEERGRGNFPDRFSARQFPNYSSELNVNALLLGDSALYLCASTLGQANYGYTFGSGTRLTVV.